The TCR beta chain under discussion was sequenced for a study of T cell responses to AZD1222 COVID-19 vaccine. On this clone itself: The antigen is undetermined.

Assay: immunoSEQ multiplex PCR; the TCRdb copy retains only in-frame clones and omits some. The table lists 120,000 or so clones, over 75% of them singletons. This CDR3 region has 14 residues. In germline, CDR1 is MNHEY, CDR2 SMNVEV (reference sequence). Trimming pared 5 bases from V and 7 bases from J, leaving 17 bases between. Study observations and caveats: Across spike, vaccine-associated CD4 TCRs were found, dominant at 160-218 and 743-854. Repertoires were sampled only after the peak T cell response.

V usage is TRBV27 and J usage is TRBJ2-5, with D possibly matching TRBD1 (6 bases). The source was peripheral blood, collected on day 0 of AZD1222 vaccination. The receptor was isolated from an adult in good health. The CDR3 loop reads CASSTHQGLATQYF. CDR3 DNA sequence: TGTGCCAGCAGTACTCACCAGGGGTTAGCGACCCAGTACTTC.